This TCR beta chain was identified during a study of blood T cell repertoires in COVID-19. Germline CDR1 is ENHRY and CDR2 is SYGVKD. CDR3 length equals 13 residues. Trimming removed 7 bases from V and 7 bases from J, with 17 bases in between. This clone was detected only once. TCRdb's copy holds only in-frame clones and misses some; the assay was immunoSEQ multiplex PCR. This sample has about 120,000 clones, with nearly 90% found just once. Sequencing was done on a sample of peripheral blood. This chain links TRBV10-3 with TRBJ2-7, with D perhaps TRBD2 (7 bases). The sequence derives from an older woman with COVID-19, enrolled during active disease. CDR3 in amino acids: CAINGGGPWEQYF. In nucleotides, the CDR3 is TGTGCCATCAATGGGGGGGGGCCTTGGGAGCAGTACTTC.